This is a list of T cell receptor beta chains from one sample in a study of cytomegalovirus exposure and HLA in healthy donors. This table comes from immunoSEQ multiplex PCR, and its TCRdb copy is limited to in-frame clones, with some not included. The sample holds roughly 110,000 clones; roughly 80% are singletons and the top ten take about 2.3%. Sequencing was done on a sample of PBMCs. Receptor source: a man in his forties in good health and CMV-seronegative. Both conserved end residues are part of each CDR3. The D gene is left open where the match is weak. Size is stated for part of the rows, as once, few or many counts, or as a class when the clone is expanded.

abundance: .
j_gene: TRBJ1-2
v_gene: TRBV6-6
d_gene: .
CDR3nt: TGTGCCAGCAGTTACGGGCAGGTTGGATACACCTTC
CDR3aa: CASSYGQVGYTF

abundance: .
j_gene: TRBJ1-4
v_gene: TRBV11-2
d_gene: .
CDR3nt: TGTGCCAGCAGCTTGGTTGGGGGCAGCGAGGAAAAACTGTTTTTT
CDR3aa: CASSLVGGSEEKLFF

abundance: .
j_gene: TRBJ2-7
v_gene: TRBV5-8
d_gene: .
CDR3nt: TGTGCCAGCAGCACTACAGGGTGGGAGCAGTACTTC
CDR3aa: CASSTTGWEQYF

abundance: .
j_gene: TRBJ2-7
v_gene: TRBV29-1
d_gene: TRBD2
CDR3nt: TGCAGCGTTGAAGACCGGGGGGGGGTCGAGCAGTACTTC
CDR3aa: CSVEDRGGVEQYF

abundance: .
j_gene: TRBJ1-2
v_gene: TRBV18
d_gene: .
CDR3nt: TGTGCCAGCTCACCAGACACAGGACCCCGCTATGGCTACACCTTC
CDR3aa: CASSPDTGPRYGYTF

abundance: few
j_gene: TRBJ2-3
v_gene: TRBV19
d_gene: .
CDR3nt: TGTGCCAGTCACGGCGGGGGCCACCCAAGCACAGATACGCAGTATTTT
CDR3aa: CASHGGGHPSTDTQYF

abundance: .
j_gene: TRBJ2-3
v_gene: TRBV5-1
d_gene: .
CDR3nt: TGCGCCAGCTCACAGGGGTCGACGGGGGCAGATACGCAGTATTTT
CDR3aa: CASSQGSTGADTQYF

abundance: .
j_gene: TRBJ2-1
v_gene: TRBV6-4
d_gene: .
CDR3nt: TGTGCCAGCAGTGTATTAGGAGGGGCGGGATCCTACAATGAGCAGTTCTTC
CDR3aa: CASSVLGGAGSYNEQFF

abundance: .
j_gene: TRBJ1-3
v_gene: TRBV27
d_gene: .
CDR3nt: TGTGCCAGCAGTTCCGGGTACGGCACCATATATTTT
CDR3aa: CASSSGYGTIYF

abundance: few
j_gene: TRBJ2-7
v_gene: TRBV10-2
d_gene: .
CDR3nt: TGCGCCAGCAGACTAGCTCAAGGTGAGCAGTACTTC
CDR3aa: CASRLAQGEQYF

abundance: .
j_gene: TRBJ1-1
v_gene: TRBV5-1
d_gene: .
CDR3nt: TGCGCCAGCAGCTATACAGGCCCAGGGGTGGGGAACACTGAAGCTTTCTTT
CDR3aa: CASSYTGPGVGNTEAFF

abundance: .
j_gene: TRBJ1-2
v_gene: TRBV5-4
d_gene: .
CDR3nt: TGTGCCAGCGGGGACACTAAAAACTATGGCTACACCTTC
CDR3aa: CASGDTKNYGYTF

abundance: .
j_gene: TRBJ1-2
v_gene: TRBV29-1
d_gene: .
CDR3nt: TGCAGCGTCGATACATTGACAGGATATGGCTACACCTTC
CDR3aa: CSVDTLTGYGYTF

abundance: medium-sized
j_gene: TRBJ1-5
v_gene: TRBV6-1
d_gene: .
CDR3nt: TGTGCCAGCAGGGAGACAGGAAACAATCAGCCCCAGCATTTT
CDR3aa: CASRETGNNQPQHF

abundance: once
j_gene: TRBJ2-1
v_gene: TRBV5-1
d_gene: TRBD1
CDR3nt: TGCGCCAGCAGCTTGGGAGCCGGGACAGGGGGTTACAATGAGCAGTTCTTC
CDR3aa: CASSLGAGTGGYNEQFF

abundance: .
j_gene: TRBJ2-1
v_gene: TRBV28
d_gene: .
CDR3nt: TGTGCCAGCAGTCCACAGGGTATTTACGGTGAGCAGTTCTTC
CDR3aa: CASSPQGIYGEQFF

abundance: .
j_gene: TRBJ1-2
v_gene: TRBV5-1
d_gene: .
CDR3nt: TGCGCCAGCAGCTTGGAACAGAATAACTATGGCTACACCTTC
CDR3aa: CASSLEQNNYGYTF

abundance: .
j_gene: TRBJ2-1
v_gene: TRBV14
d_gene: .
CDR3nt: TGTGCCAGCAGCCAAGAGGGTAGCTGGAATGAGCAGTTCTTC
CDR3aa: CASSQEGSWNEQFF

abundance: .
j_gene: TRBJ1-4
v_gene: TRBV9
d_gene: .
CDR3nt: TGTGCCAGCAGCGTAACAGGCAGGATTAATGAAAAACTGTTTTTT
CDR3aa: CASSVTGRINEKLFF

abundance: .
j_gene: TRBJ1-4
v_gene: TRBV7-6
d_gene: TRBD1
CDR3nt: TGTGCCAGCAGCTCGCAGGGGGCTGGGGATGAAAAACTGTTTTTT
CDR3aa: CASSSQGAGDEKLFF

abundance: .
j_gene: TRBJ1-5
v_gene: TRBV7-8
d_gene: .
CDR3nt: TGTGCCAGCAGCTTAGACTCTGTTAGCAATCAGCCCCAGCATTTT
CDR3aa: CASSLDSVSNQPQHF

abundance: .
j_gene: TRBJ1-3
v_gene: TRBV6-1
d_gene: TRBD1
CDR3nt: TGTGCCAGCAGTGAGCGGGGTTGGGACAGGAACTCTGGAAACACCATATATTTT
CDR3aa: CASSERGWDRNSGNTIYF

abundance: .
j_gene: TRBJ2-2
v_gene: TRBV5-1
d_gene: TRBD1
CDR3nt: TGCGCCAGCAGCCCGGGACAGGGGGCCACCGGGGAGCTGTTTTTT
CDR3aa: CASSPGQGATGELFF

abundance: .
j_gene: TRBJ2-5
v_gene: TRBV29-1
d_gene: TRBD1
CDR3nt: TGCAGCGTAACAGGGGGCAGAGAGACCCAGTACTTC
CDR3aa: CSVTGGRETQYF

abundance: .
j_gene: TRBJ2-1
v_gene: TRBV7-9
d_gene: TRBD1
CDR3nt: TGTGCCAGCAGCCTGCGACAGGGGACTTACAATGAGCAGTTCTTC
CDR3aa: CASSLRQGTYNEQFF

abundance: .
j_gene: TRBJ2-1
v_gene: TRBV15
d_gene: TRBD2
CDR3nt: TGTGCCACCAGCAAACTAGCGGGGCCAGGGTACAATGAGCAGTTCTTC
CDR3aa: CATSKLAGPGYNEQFF

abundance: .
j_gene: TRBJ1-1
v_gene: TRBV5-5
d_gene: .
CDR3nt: TGTGCCAGCAGGATACAGGGAACTGAAGCTTTCTTT
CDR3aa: CASRIQGTEAFF